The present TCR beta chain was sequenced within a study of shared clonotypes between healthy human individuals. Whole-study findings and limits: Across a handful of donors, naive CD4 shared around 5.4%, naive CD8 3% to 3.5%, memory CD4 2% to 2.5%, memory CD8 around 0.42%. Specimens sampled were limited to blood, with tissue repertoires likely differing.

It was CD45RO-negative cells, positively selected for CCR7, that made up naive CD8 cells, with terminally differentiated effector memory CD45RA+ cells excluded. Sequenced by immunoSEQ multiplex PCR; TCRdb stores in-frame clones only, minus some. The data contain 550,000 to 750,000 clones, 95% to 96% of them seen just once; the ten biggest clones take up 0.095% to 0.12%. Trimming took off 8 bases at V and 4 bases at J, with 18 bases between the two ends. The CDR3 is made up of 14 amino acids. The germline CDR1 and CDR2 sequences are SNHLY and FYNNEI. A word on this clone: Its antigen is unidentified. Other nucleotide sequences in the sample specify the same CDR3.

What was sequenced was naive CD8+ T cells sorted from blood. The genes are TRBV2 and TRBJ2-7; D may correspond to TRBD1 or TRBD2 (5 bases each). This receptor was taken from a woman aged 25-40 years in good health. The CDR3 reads CASGWGRGSYEQYF. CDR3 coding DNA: TGTGCCAGCGGCTGGGGGAGAGGCTCATACGAGCAGTACTTC.